The 5 T cell receptor beta chains below come from one sample, sequenced in a study of blood T cell repertoires in COVID-19 (dated by TCRdb to 2018 to 2021). Library preparation used the immunoSEQ multiplex PCR assay. TCRdb provides this immuneACCESS table in a form limited to in-frame rearrangements. Some clones are lacking; in checked studies, under half of them reflect an unresolved V gene, and why the rest are absent is not known. In all, the sample holds approximately 300,000 clones, and roughly 90% of those were seen once. In total, the top ten clones hold 3.5% to 5% of the sample. The source material was PBMCs or T cells enriched from blood (not recorded which). These receptors were taken from a woman aged 30 to 39 who had been exposed to COVID-19.

The chain couples TRBV5-1 to TRBJ2-7; 8 bases are a match to TRBD1. The J segment lost 6 bases and the V segment lost 4 bases, leaving 9 bases of the junction unmatched. Looked up from germline, CDR1 is SGHRS and CDR2 is YFSETQ. The CDR3 has 14 residues. For the CDR3, the DNA is TGCGCCAGCAGCACCGACCCGGACAGGGCCGAGCAGTACTTC. Its protein is CASSTDPDRAEQYF.

The chain employs TRBV11-2 and TRBJ2-6; TRBD1 aligns across 7 bases. The V and J ends lost 5 bases and 1 base, in that order; junction bases with no gene match: 5. The CDR3 totals 16 residues. The germline gives CDR1 SGHAT, CDR2 FQNNGV. The CDR3 DNA is TGTGCCAGCAGCCCACGACAGGGTTCTGGGGCCAACGTCCTGACTTTC. It translates to CASSPRQGSGANVLTF.

This clone occurred a few times. The CDR3 DNA is TGTGCCAGCAGCTTAGGGGGGGGCAGGGTTGGAAACACCATATATTTT. Its protein product is CASSLGGGRVGNTIYF. J is TRBJ1-3 and V is TRBV7-2; D might be TRBD1 (6 bases). Per the germline V gene, CDR1 is SGHTA and CDR2 is FQGNSA. CDR3 size: 16 residues. The V end was cut by 1 base, the J end by 3 bases, with 13 bases between.

This rearrangement joins TRBV11-1 to TRBJ1-1; 8 bases align to TRBD1. Trimming at V came to 4 bases and at J to 1 base, leaving 2 bases not matched to a gene. Germline CDR1 SGHAT, CDR2 FQDESV (reference sequence). The CDR3 sequence is 14 residues long. CDR3 residues: CASSYRGTNTEAFF. Written as DNA, the CDR3 is TGTGCCAGCAGCTACAGGGGGACGAACACTGAAGCTTTCTTT.

The chain employs TRBV6-5 and TRBJ2-7, with 7 bases fitting TRBD1. CDR1 MNHEY and CDR2 SVGAGI come from the germline V gene. J was trimmed by 2 bases and V by 1 base; bases with no gene match: 2. The CDR3 runs to 14 residues. CDR3 nucleotide sequence: TGTGCCAGCAGTTACTTGGACAGGACCTACGAGCAGTACTTC. It codes for CASSYLDRTYEQYF.